These T cell receptor beta chains were read from a single sample in a study of T-cell reconstitution after alpha-beta-depleted transplantation in children. TCRdb fed the PCR reads into MiXCR, producing one record per CDR3 protein. In the table there are over 85,000 distinct CDR3 sequences, around 6% of which are singletons. This sample comprised PBMCs, mostly from graft donor cells, obtained 60 days after TCRalphabeta/CD19-depleted stem cell transplant. The receptors come from a female patient aged 2-9 years who had a stem cell transplant for Fanconi anemia, so the T cells may come from the graft donor. CDR3s include the opening cysteine and the closing phenylalanine or tryptophan. Fields, in order: D gene, V gene, J gene, clone size, CDR3 protein, CDR3 DNA. A D gene is named only where the DNA matches it firmly. Not all rows give a size; the values are once, few, many and, for expanded clones, a class.

.	TRBV3-1	TRBJ2-5	.	CASRALGAQETQYF	TGTGCCAGCAGAGCCCTGGGAGCGCAAGAGACCCAGTACTTC
TRBD1	TRBV5-1	TRBJ2-3	.	CASLRGPLSDTQYF	TGCGCCAGCCTCAGGGGGCCCCTTTCAGATACGCAGTATTTT
TRBD1	TRBV5-1	TRBJ2-7	.	CASRWDRTYEQYF	TGCGCCAGCAGATGGGACAGGACCTACGAGCAGTACTTC
.	TRBV7-8	TRBJ2-7	many	CASSPGVGQAEQYF	TGTGCCAGCAGCCCCGGGGTAGGTCAGGCCGAGCAGTACTTC
TRBD1	TRBV25-1	TRBJ2-3	many	CASSGTGGTDTQYF	TGTGCCAGCAGTGGGACAGGGGGCACAGATACGCAGTATTTT
TRBD2	TRBV7-3	TRBJ2-3	many	CASSYIAGTTDTQYF	TGTGCCAGCAGCTATATAGCGGGAACCACAGATACGCAGTATTTT
TRBD1	TRBV11-2	TRBJ2-4	few	CASSPGQGRATTDENIQYF	TGTGCCAGCAGCCCCGGACAGGGGAGAGCCACAACGGACGAAAACATTCAGTACTTC
.	TRBV20-1	TRBJ2-1	many	CSARDWGYGGLYNEQFF	TGCAGTGCTAGAGATTGGGGTTACGGGGGCCTATACAATGAGCAGTTCTTC
.	TRBV28	TRBJ2-7	few	CASSLRGATYEQYF	TGTGCCAGCAGTTTGAGGGGGGCCACCTACGAGCAGTACTTC
.	TRBV7-3	TRBJ2-1	many	CASSLSRGSSYNEQFF	TGTGCCAGCAGCTTAAGTAGGGGGAGCTCCTACAATGAGCAGTTCTTC
TRBD1	TRBV10-3	TRBJ1-6	.	CAISEGQGNSPLHF	TGTGCCATCAGTGAGGGACAGGGGAATTCACCCCTCCACTTT
TRBD1	TRBV20-1	TRBJ1-5	.	CSAPPGQRNQPQHF	TGCAGTGCTCCTCCGGGACAGAGAAATCAGCCCCAGCATTTT
.	TRBV15	TRBJ2-7	many	CATSRVRGSSSYEQYF	TGTGCCACCAGCAGGGTAAGGGGTTCTAGCTCCTACGAGCAGTACTTC
.	TRBV7-2	TRBJ1-2	few	CASSFTGNLAYGYTF	TGTGCCAGCAGCTTTACAGGAAATCTCGCCTATGGCTACACCTTC
TRBD1	TRBV28	TRBJ2-7	many	CASSGDSYPYEQYF	TGTGCCAGCAGTGGGGACAGCTACCCCTACGAGCAGTACTTC
TRBD2	TRBV20-1	TRBJ2-7	many	CSARPSGTYEQYF	TGCAGTGCTAGGCCTAGCGGGACCTACGAGCAGTACTTC
TRBD2	TRBV9	TRBJ2-1	many	CASSVESSGGTQFF	TGTGCCAGCAGCGTAGAATCTAGCGGGGGCACCCAGTTCTTC
TRBD1	TRBV5-1	TRBJ2-1	.	CASSLPGTGSFDEQFF	TGCGCCAGCAGCCTCCCGGGGACAGGGTCTTTCGATGAGCAGTTCTTC
.	TRBV28	TRBJ1-5	many	CASRERHQPQHF	TGTGCCAGCAGAGAAAGGCATCAGCCCCAGCATTTT
.	TRBV25-1	TRBJ1-2	few	CASSEFGGGLGGYTF	TGTGCCAGCAGTGAATTTGGAGGAGGGCTCGGTGGCTACACCTTC
TRBD1	TRBV19	TRBJ1-2	.	CASSGPGTGNYGYTF	TGTGCCAGTAGCGGTCCCGGGACAGGGAACTATGGCTACACCTTC
TRBD1	TRBV29-1	TRBJ2-7	many	CSVEQGAYEQYF	TGCAGCGTTGAGCAGGGGGCCTACGAGCAGTACTTC
.	TRBV6-2/TRBV6-3	TRBJ2-1	many	CASSYPTLGGLINYEQFF	TGTGCCAGCAGTTACCCCACGTTGGGAGGACTCATAAACTATGAGCAGTTCTTC
.	TRBV7-8	TRBJ2-7	many	CASSASSGYEQYF	TGTGCCAGCAGCGCCTCGTCGGGCTACGAGCAGTACTTC
.	TRBV12-3/TRBV12-4	TRBJ1-6	few	CASSFGQGHSPLHF	TGTGCCAGCAGTTTCGGGCAGGGCCATTCACCCCTCCACTTT
.	TRBV5-1	TRBJ2-3	many	CASSSTRVISTDTQYF	TGCGCCAGCAGTTCTACTCGGGTAATCAGCACAGATACGCAGTATTTT
.	TRBV30	TRBJ2-7	few	CAWSVGITYEQYF	TGTGCCTGGAGTGTAGGGATTACCTACGAGCAGTACTTC
.	TRBV21-1	TRBJ2-7	many	CASSKFFSANGGHLGQGAYEQYF	TGTGCCAGCAGCAAATTTTTTTCAGCAAATGGGGGCCATTTGGGACAGGGGGCCTACGAGCAGTACTTC
.	TRBV11-2	TRBJ2-1	few	CASSLDEGFGNNEQFF	TGTGCCAGCAGCTTAGACGAGGGCTTCGGTAACAATGAGCAGTTCTTC